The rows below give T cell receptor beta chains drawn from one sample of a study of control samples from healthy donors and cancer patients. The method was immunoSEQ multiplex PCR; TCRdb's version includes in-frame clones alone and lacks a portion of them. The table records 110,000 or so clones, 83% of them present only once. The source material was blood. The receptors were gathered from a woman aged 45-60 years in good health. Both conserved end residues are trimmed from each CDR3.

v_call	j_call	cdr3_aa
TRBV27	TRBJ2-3	ASSLPTEGEDTQY
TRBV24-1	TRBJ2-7	ATSGTSVDEQY
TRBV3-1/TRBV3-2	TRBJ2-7	ASSQFLLGMSSYEQY
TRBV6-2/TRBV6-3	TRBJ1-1	ASSDRQDFPVRNTEAF
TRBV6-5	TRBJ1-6	ASKALNSYNSPLH
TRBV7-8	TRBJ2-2	ASSLFATGTGELF
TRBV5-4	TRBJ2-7	ASSLGTGQRAYEQY
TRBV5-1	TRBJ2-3	ASSLVGGSDNTQY
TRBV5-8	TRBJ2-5	ASSSGQRYQETQY
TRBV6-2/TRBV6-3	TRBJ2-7	ASSYGQPYEQY
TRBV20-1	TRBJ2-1	SALRWDEQF
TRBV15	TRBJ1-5	ATSRDWGGHPQH
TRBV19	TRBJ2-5	ASTADETQY
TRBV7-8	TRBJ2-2	ASSLGLAEITGELF
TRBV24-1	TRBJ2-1	ATSDGEQGGNEQF
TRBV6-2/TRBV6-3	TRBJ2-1	ASSFNKYNEQF
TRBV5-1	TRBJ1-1	ASSSTLGTRNTEAF
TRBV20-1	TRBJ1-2	SAYSYGYT
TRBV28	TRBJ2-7	ASSFMGASYEQY
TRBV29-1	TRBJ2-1	SAEEGAGNEQF
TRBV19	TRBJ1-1	ASQNTGATEAF